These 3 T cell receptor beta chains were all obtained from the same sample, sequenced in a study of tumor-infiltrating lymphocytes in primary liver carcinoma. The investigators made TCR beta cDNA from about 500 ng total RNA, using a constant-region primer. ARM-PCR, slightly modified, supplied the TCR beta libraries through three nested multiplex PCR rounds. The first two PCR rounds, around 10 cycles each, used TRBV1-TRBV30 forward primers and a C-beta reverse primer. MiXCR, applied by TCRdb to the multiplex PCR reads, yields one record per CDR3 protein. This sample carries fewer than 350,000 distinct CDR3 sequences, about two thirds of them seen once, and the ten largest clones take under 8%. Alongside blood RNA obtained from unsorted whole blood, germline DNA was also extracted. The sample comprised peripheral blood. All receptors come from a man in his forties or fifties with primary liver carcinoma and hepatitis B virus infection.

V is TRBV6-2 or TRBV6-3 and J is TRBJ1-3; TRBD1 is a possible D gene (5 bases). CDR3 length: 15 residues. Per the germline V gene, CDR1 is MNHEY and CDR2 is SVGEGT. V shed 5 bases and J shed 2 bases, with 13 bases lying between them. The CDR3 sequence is CASSDPAGTGNTIYF. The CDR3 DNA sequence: TGTGCCAGCAGTGACCCCGCAGGGACTGGAAACACCATATATTTT.

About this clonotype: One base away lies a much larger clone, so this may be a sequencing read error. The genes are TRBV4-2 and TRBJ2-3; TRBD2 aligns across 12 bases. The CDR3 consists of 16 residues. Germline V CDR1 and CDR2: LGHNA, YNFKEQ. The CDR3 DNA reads TGTGCCAGCAGCCACGGACTAGCGGGGCCCACAGATACGCGGTATTTT. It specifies CASSHGLAGPTDTRYF.

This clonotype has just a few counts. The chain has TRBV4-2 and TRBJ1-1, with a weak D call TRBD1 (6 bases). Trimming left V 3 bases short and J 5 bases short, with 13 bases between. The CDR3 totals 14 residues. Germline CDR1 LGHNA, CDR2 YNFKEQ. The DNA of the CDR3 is TGTGCCAGCAGCCATGCAGGGGCCCAGACTGAAGCTTTCTTT. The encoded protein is CASSHAGAQTEAFF.